A single sample gave rise to the 13 T cell receptor beta chains below, sequenced in a study of shared clonotypes between healthy human individuals. Sequenced by immunoSEQ multiplex PCR; TCRdb stores in-frame clones only, minus some. Of more than 850,000 clones in the sample, around 78% were seen once. The sample taken for sequencing was memory CD4+ T cells from PBMCs. The sample's subset: CD45RA-negative fraction. The source of these receptors is a man aged 18 to 29 in good health. Some clones in this sample may be carry-over from other donors' samples.

J is TRBJ1-3 and V is TRBV5-6, with D possibly being TRBD1 (5 bases). CDR3 length equals 15 residues. Trimming left V 4 bases short and J 0 bases short, with 11 bases between. Germline V gives CDR1 SGHDT, CDR2 YYEEEE. The CDR3: CASSMWGNSGNTIYF. In nucleotides, the CDR3 is TGTGCCAGCAGCATGTGGGGCAACTCTGGAAACACCATATATTTT.

V is TRBV7-2 and J is TRBJ2-7; no reliable D call. Trimming cost V 4 bases and J 0 bases, with 10 bases left between them. Germline lookup yields CDR1 SGHTA and CDR2 FQGNSA. This CDR3 region has 14 residues. The DNA of the CDR3 is TGTGCCAGCAGCTCGGAAACCTACTCCTACGAGCAGTACTTC. Protein product: CASSSETYSYEQYF.

About this clone: Other DNA variants within this sample encode the same CDR3. This chain uses TRBV20-1 with TRBJ2-7, with D perhaps matching TRBD1 (6 bases). Germline V CDR1 and CDR2: DFQATT, SNEGSKA (reference sequence). CDR3 size: 11 residues. Trimming removed 3 bases from V and 5 bases from J, with 8 bases in between. DNA of the CDR3: TGCAGTGCTAGCAGGGGAAACGAGCAGTACTTC. Translating gives CSASRGNEQYF.

The chain has TRBV7-9 and TRBJ2-1; 12 positions match TRBD2. This CDR3 is 15 amino acids long. The germline gives CDR1 SEHNR, CDR2 FQNEAQ (reference sequence). V trimming: 4 bases; J trimming: 9 bases; junction bases outside the gene matches: 7. In DNA form, the CDR3 reads TGTGCCAGCAGCTCAAGACTAGCGGGAGTGGCTGAGCAGTTCTTC. Its protein is CASSSRLAGVAEQFF.

V usage is TRBV6-1 and J usage is TRBJ2-7, with 9 bases that match TRBD1. The V segment lost 6 bases and the J segment 1 base; nucleotides outside the gene matches: 7. The CDR3 totals 15 residues. Germline V gives CDR1 MNHNS, CDR2 SASEGT. This CDR3 reads CASSKTGGESYEQYF. In nucleotides, the CDR3 is TGTGCCAGCAGCAAGACAGGGGGTGAGTCCTACGAGCAGTACTTC.

This clone appeared a few times. V gene TRBV6-5 combines with J gene TRBJ2-1; D gene unclear. This CDR3 spans 16 amino acids. V was pared by 4 bases and J by 0 bases, with 13 bases between. The germline V gene encodes CDR1 MNHEY and CDR2 SVGAGI. This chain's CDR3 is CASSSISTFSYNEQFF. The CDR3, as DNA: TGTGCCAGCAGTTCGATTAGCACGTTCTCCTACAATGAGCAGTTCTTC.

The chain carries TRBV28 and TRBJ2-7, with TRBD1 identical over 7 bases. V was clipped by 5 bases and J by 4 bases; unmatched bases: 11. The CDR3 is made up of 15 amino acids. Per the germline V gene, CDR1 is MDHEN and CDR2 is SYDVKM. The CDR3 DNA sequence: TGTGCCAGCAGTCCAGGGGGACAGACTCCTTACGAGCAGTACTTC. Its translation is CASSPGGQTPYEQYF.

The chain recombines TRBV5-4 with TRBJ2-3; 11 bases match TRBD2. The CDR3 covers 16 residues. Losses at the gene ends were 3 bases for V and 1 base for J; bases not matched to a gene: 4. CDR1 and CDR2 from the germline V gene are SGHNT and YYREEE (reference sequence). In nucleotides, the CDR3 is TGTGCCAGCAGCTCGGTAGCGGGAGGGGGCACAGATACGCAGTATTTT. Its protein is CASSSVAGGGTDTQYF.

The chain recombines TRBV30 with TRBJ2-1, with TRBD2 identical over 8 bases. Germline CDR1 reads GTSNPN; CDR2 reads SVGIG (reference sequence). Germline trimming cut 5 bases from V and 6 bases from J; bases unmatched to any gene: 3. The CDR3 is 12 residues long. CDR3 residues: CAWRTSSNEQFF. The CDR3 region has the DNA TGTGCCTGGCGGACTAGCTCCAATGAGCAGTTCTTC.

The rearrangement links TRBV28 to TRBJ2-7, with D perhaps matching TRBD1 (8 bases). This CDR3 is built from 12 residues. CDR1 MDHEN and CDR2 SYDVKM come from the germline V gene. The ends were cut back, 6 bases at V and 6 bases at J, with 12 bases in the middle. CDR3 DNA: TGTGCCAGCAGGGACAGGGAGGGCGAGCAGTACTTC. It yields the protein CASRDREGEQYF. The whole variable domain, remainder taken from reference TRBV28 and TRBJ2-7, is DVKVTQSSRYLVKRTGEKVFLECVQDMDHENMFWYRQDPGLGLRLIYFSYDVKMKEKGDIPEGYSVSREKKERFSLILESASTNQTSMYLCASRDREGEQYFGPGTRLTVT.

The rearrangement joins TRBV6-4 to TRBJ2-1, with 8 bases identical to TRBD2. Germline CDR1 MRHNA, CDR2 SNTAGT. V gave up 4 bases and J gave up 6 bases; unmatched junction bases: 11. The CDR3 is 16 amino acids. CDR3 loop: CASSATGTRASNEQFF. The CDR3 nucleotides read TGTGCCAGCAGTGCCACCGGGACTAGGGCGTCCAATGAGCAGTTCTTC.

J is TRBJ2-7 and V is TRBV6-5; D may correspond to TRBD1 or TRBD2 (5 bases each). This CDR3 is 12 amino acids long. Germline-derived CDR1 and CDR2 are MNHEY and SVGAGI. V shed 6 bases and J shed 2 bases, with 8 bases lying between them. This chain's CDR3 is CASRKGPYEQYF. Written as DNA, the CDR3 is TGTGCCAGCAGAAAGGGACCCTACGAGCAGTACTTC.

This clone was recorded a few times. In DNA form, the CDR3 reads TGTGCCAGCAGCCAAGATAGACTAGCGGGAGTAACAGATACGCAGTATTTT. Amino acids: CASSQDRLAGVTDTQYF. V is TRBV4-2 and J is TRBJ2-3; 12 bases fit TRBD2. The CDR3 is 17 residues long. Germline CDR1 LGHNA, CDR2 YNFKEQ. Trimming at V came to 0 bases and at J to 3 bases, leaving 4 bases not matched to a gene.